A selection of T cell receptor beta chains follows, all from one sample in a study of CD8+ T cells in alopecia areata. Sequencing used immunoSEQ multiplex PCR; TCRdb keeps in-frame clones, though not all of them. The sample holds about 200,000 clones, approximately 60% seen once. The sample in question was CD4+ T cells sorted from blood, obtained at week 4, from a patient treated with tofacitinib. These receptors were collected from a human donor with alopecia areata. Each CDR3 is given with its conserved first and last residue. D genes are given only for firm matches. Some rows mark clone size as missing; the rest say once, few, many or name a class of expanded clone.

>TRBV18|NA|TRBJ2-1|few
CASSRSGTGNEQFF
TGTGCCAGCTCACGGTCCGGGACGGGGAATGAGCAGTTCTTC
>TRBV7-2|NA|TRBJ2-7|NA
CASSSTGAAGEQYF
TGTGCCAGCAGCTCCACAGGGGCCGCGGGGGAGCAGTACTTC
>TRBV5-1|NA|TRBJ2-2|few
CASSSQGTGELFF
TGCGCCAGCAGCTCACAAGGCACCGGGGAGCTGTTTTTT
>TRBV28|TRBD1|TRBJ1-2|NA
CASSLTGGYGYTF
TGTGCCAGCAGTTTAACAGGGGGCTATGGCTACACCTTC
>TRBV2|NA|TRBJ1-1|few
CASSEIQGKTEAFF
TGTGCCAGCAGTGAAATACAGGGAAAAACTGAAGCTTTCTTT
>TRBV10-3|TRBD2|TRBJ2-4|NA
CAISPGGTAKNIQYF
TGTGCCATCAGTCCCGGGGGGACAGCCAAAAACATTCAGTACTTC
>TRBV2|NA|TRBJ1-1|NA
CASSDSRDRKAFF
TGTGCCAGCAGTGACAGTCGGGATAGAAAAGCTTTCTTT
>TRBV21-1|NA|TRBJ2-5|few
CASSNQLTGAETQYF
TGTGCCAGCAGCAATCAGTTGACAGGGGCGGAGACCCAGTACTTC
>TRBV25-1|TRBD2|TRBJ2-5|NA
CASSESLAGGPGETQYF
TGTGCCAGCAGTGAATCCTTAGCGGGGGGGCCTGGGGAGACCCAGTACTTC
>TRBV7-3|NA|TRBJ2-1|NA
CASSYERYRTPRSYNEQFF
TGTGCCAGCAGCTACGAAAGGTACAGGACCCCCAGGTCCTACAATGAGCAGTTCTTC
>TRBV5-6|TRBD2|TRBJ2-1|NA
CASSFLRGAYNEQFF
TGTGCCAGCAGCTTCCTCCGGGGGGCCTACAATGAGCAGTTCTTC
>TRBV19|NA|TRBJ1-5|NA
CASSIRGRGSNQPQHF
TGTGCCAGTAGTATACGGGGGAGGGGGAGCAATCAGCCCCAGCATTTT
>TRBV2|TRBD2|TRBJ2-7|few
CASSQPGTIPEQYF
TGTGCCAGCAGCCAACCCGGGACTATCCCCGAGCAGTACTTC
>TRBV4-2|NA|TRBJ2-3|NA
CASRRSGPTDTQYF
TGTGCCAGCAGGAGGAGCGGTCCCACAGATACGCAGTATTTT
>TRBV7-9|NA|TRBJ1-6|NA
CASSLGRGPSPLHF
TGTGCCAGCAGCTTAGGCAGGGGCCCTTCACCCCTCCACTTT
>TRBV30|NA|TRBJ1-2|NA
CAWSVSVYGYTF
TGTGCCTGGAGTGTATCAGTCTATGGCTACACCTTC